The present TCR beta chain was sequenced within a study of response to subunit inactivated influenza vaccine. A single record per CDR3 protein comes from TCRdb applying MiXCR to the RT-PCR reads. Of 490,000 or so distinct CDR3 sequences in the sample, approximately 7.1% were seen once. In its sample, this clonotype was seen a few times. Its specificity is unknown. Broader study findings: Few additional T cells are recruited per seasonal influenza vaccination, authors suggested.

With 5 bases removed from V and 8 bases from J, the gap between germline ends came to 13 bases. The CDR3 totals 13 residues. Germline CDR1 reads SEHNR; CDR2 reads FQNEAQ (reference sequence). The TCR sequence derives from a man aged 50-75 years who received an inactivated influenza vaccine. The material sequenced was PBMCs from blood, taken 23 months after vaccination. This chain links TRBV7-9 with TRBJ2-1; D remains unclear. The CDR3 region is CASSGVALDEQFF. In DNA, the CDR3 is TGTGCCAGCAGCGGGGTAGCTCTAGATGAGCAGTTCTTC.